This paragraph covers one T cell receptor beta chain sequence. The sample originates from a study of blood T cell repertoires in COVID-19. Turning to the study itself: COVID-19 samples, acute and convalescent, were from the United States, Italy and Spain.

The junction had 8 bases not matched to a gene; V was cut back by 6 bases and J by 8 bases. This CDR3 spans 13 amino acids. Assay: immunoSEQ multiplex PCR; the TCRdb copy retains only in-frame clones and omits some. The data show 70,000 to 100,000 clones, with about 83% seen just once and around 20% held by the top ten. Sequencing was performed on peripheral blood. The sequence derives from a woman aged 60-75 years with COVID-19, enrolled during active disease. This chain connects TRBV12-3 or TRBV12-4 to TRBJ1-2, with TRBD1 identical over 8 bases. The CDR3 is CASSSDRGKGYTF. The DNA for the CDR3 is TGTGCCAGCAGCAGCGACAGGGGCAAGGGCTACACCTTC.